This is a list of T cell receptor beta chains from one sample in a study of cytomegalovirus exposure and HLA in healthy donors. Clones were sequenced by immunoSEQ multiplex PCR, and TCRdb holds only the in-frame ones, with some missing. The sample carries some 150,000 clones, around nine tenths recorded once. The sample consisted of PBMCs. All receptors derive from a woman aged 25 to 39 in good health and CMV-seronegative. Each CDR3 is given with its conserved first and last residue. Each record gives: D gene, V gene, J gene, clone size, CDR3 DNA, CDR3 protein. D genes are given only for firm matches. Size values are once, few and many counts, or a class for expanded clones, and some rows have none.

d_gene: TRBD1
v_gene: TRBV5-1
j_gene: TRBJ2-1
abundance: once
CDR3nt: TGCGCCAGCAGCTTCCCGGACAGGGCGTTCAATGAGCAGTTCTTC
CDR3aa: CASSFPDRAFNEQFF

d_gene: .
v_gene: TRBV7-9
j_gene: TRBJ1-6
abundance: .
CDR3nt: TGTGCCAGCAGCTTAGTTGCTCGGTTGGATTCACCCCTCCACTTT
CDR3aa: CASSLVARLDSPLHF

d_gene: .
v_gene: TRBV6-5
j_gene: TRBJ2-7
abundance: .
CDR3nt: TGTGCCAGCACCCCGTACGGGGCCTACGAGCAGTACTTC
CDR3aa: CASTPYGAYEQYF

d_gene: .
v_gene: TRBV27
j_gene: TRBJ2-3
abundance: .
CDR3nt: TGTGCCAGCAGTATTCGAGGAGGGGGCCCAGATACGCAGTATTTT
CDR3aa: CASSIRGGGPDTQYF

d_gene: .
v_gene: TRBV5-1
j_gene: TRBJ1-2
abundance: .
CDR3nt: TGCGCCAGCAGCCCTCCCGGGAAAACTAACTATGGCTACACCTTC
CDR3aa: CASSPPGKTNYGYTF

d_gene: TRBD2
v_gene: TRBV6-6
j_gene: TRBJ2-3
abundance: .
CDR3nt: TGTGCCAGCACTGGACTAGCGGGGGTAGATACGCAGTATTTT
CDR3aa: CASTGLAGVDTQYF

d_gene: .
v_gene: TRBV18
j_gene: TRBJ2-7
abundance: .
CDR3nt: TGTGCCAGCTCACCACGGGTAGGGGTCGGCTACGAGCAGTACTTC
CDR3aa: CASSPRVGVGYEQYF

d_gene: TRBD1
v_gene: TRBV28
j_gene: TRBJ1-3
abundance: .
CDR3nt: TGTGCCAGCAGTCCCCAGGGGGGTGGAAACACCATATATTTT
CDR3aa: CASSPQGGGNTIYF

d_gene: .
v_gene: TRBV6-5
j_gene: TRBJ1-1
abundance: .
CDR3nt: TGTGCCAGCAGGTCAGGGGACCCTGACAACACTGAAGCTTTCTTT
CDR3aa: CASRSGDPDNTEAFF

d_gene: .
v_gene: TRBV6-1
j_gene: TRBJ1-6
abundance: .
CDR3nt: TGTGCCAGCAGTGAAGCCCAAGCGGGACTTACAAATTCACCCCTCCACTTT
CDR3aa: CASSEAQAGLTNSPLHF

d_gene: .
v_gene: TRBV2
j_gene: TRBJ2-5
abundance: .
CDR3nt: TGTGCCAGCAGTGATGACAGGCAGCAAGAGACCCAGTACTTC
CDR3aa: CASSDDRQQETQYF

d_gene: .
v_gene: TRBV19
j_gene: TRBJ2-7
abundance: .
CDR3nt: TGTGCCAGCAAATACACGGGACACGACTACGAGCAGTACTTC
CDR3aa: CASKYTGHDYEQYF

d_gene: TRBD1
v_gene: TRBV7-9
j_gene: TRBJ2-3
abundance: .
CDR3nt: TGTGCCAGCAGCCCCAGGGACAGGGGCCCTAGCACAGATACGCAGTATTTT
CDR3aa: CASSPRDRGPSTDTQYF

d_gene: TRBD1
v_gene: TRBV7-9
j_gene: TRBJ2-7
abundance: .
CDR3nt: TGTGCCAGCAGCTACCGGGACAGGTCCTACGAGCAGTACTTC
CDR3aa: CASSYRDRSYEQYF

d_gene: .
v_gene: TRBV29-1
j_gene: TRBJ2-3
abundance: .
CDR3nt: TGCAGCGTTGGAGGACTACTCACAGATACGCAGTATTTT
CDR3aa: CSVGGLLTDTQYF

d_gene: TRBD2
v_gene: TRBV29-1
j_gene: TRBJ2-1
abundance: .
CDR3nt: TGCAGCGCCTCTAGCGGGGGACGCAATGAGCAGTTCTTC
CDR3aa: CSASSGGRNEQFF

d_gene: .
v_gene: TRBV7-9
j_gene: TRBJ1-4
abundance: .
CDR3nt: TGTGCCAGCAGCTGGACGAGCGGGGAAAAACTGTTTTTT
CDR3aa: CASSWTSGEKLFF

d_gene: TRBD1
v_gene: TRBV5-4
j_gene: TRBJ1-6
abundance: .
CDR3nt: TGTGCCAGCAGCTGGGGACAGGGAGATTATTCACCCCTCCACTTT
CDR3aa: CASSWGQGDYSPLHF

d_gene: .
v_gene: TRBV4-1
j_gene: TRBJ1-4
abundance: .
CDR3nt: TGCGCCAGCAGCCAAGATTGGGGGCAAACTGAAAAACTGTTTTTT
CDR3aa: CASSQDWGQTEKLFF

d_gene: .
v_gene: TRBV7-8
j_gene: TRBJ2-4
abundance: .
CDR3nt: TGTGCCAGCAGCTCCGAGATACCAGGCCACATTCAGTACTTC
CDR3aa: CASSSEIPGHIQYF

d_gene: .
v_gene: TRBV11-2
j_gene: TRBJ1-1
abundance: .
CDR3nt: TGTGCCAGCAGCTTAGTAGAGGGAGTGGAAGCTTTCTTT
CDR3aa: CASSLVEGVEAFF

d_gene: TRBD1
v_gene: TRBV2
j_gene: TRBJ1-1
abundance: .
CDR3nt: TGTGCCAGCAACCGGGACAGAAACACTGAAGCTTTCTTT
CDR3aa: CASNRDRNTEAFF

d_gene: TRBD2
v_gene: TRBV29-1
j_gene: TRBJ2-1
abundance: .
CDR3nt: TGCAGCGTTGAAGACCTAGCGGGGGGTTACAATGAGCAGTTCTTC
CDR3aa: CSVEDLAGGYNEQFF

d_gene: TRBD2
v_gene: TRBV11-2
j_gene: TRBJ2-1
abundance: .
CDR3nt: TGTGCCAGCAGTCCGCCCCGGGGGGGCTCCTACAATGAGCAGTTCTTC
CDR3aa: CASSPPRGGSYNEQFF

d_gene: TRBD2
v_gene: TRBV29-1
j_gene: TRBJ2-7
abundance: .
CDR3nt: TGCAGCGTTCAGCGACTACCTAGCGGGGAGCAGTACTTC
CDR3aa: CSVQRLPSGEQYF

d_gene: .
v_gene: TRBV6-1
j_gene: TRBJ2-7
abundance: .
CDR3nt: TGTGCCAGCAGTGAAGACGTCAGGGGCGTCTCCTACGAGCAGTACTTC
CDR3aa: CASSEDVRGVSYEQYF